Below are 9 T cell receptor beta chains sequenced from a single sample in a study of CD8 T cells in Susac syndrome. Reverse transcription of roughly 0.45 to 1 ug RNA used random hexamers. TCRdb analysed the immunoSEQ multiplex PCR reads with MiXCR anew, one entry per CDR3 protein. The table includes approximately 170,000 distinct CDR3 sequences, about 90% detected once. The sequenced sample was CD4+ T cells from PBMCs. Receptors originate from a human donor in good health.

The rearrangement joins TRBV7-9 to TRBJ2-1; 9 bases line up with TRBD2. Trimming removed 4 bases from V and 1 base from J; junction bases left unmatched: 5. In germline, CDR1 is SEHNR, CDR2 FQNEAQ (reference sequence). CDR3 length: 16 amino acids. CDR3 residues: CASSSPTSGSYNEQFF. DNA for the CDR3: TGTGCCAGCAGCTCTCCGACTAGCGGATCCTACAATGAGCAGTTCTTC. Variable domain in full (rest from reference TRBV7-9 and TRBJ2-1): DTGVSQNPRHKITKRGQNVTFRCDPISEHNRLYWYRQTLGQGPEFLTYFQNEAQLEKSRLLSDRFSAERPKGSFSTLEIQRTEQGDSAMYLCASSSPTSGSYNEQFFGPGTRLTVL.

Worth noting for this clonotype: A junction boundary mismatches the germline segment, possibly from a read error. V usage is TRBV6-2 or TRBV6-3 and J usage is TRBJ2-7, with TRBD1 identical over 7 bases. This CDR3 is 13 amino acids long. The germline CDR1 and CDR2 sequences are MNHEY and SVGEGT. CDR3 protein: CASSYYGQAGTNF. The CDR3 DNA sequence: TGTGCCAGCAGTTATTACGGACAGGCTGGGACCAACTTC.

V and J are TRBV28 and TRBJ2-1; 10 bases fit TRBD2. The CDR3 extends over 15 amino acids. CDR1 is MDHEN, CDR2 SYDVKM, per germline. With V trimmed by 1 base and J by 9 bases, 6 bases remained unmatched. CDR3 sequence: CASSLSGAGGREQFF. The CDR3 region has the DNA TGTGCCAGCAGTTTATCTGGAGCGGGAGGGCGTGAGCAGTTCTTC.

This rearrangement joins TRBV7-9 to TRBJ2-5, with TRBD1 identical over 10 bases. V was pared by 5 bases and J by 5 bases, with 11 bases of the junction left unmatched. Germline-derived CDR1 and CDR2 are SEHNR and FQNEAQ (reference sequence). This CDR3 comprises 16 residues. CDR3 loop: CASSESGTGAAETQYF. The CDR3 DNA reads TGTGCCAGCAGCGAGTCAGGGACAGGGGCTGCGGAGACCCAGTACTTC. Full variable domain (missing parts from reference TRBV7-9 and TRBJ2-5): DTGVSQNPRHKITKRGQNVTFRCDPISEHNRLYWYRQTLGQGPEFLTYFQNEAQLEKSRLLSDRFSAERPKGSFSTLEIQRTEQGDSAMYLCASSESGTGAAETQYFGPGTRLLVL.

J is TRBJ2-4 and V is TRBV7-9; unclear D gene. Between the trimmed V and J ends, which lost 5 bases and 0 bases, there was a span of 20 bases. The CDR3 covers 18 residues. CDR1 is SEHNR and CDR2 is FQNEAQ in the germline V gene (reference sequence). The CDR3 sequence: CASSQVRRLTLAKNIQYF. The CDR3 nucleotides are TGTGCCAGCAGCCAGGTTCGCCGCCTGACCCTAGCCAAAAACATTCAGTACTTC.

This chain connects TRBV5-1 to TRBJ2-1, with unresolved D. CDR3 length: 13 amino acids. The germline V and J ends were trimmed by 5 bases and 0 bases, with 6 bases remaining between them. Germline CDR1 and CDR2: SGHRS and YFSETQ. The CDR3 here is CASRSDSYNEQFF. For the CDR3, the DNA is TGCGCCAGCAGATCCGACTCCTACAATGAGCAGTTCTTC.

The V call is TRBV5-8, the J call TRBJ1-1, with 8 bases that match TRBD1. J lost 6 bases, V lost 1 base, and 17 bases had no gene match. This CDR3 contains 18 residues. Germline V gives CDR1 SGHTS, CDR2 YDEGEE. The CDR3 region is CASSLLWTGRRRGPEAFF. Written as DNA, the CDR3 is TGTGCCAGCAGCTTGCTTTGGACAGGGCGGCGAAGGGGGCCTGAAGCTTTCTTT.

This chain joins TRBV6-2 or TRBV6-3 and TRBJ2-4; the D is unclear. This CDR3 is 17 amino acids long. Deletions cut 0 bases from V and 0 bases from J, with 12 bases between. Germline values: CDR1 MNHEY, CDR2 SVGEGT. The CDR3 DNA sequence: TGTGCCAGCAGTTACTCAAGGCAGCCACTAGCCAAAAACATTCAGTACTTC. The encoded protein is CASSYSRQPLAKNIQYF.

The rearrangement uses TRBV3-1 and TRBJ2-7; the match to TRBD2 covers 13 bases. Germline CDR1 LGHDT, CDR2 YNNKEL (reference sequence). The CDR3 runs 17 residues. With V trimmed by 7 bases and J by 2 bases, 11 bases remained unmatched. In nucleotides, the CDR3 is TGTGCCAGCACCTGGACTAGCGGGAGCTACCAGCCCTACGAGCAGTACTTC. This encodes CASTWTSGSYQPYEQYF.